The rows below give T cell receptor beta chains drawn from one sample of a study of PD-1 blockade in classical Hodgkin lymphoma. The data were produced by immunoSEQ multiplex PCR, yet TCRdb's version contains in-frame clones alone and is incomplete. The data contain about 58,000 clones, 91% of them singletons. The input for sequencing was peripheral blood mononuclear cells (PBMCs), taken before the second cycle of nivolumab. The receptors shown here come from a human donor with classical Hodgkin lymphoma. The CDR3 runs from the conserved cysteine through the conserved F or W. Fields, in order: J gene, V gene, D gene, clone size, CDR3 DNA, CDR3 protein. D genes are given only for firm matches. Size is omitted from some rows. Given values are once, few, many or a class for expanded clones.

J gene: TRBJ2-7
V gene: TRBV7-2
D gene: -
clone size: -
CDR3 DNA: TGTGCCAGCACCACGGATCGGCTGGGGGGCTACGAGCAGTACTTC
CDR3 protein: CASTTDRLGGYEQYF

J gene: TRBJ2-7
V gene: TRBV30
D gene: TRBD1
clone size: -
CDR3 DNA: TGTGCCTGGAGTGCGGGACAGGGGGGAGAGCAGTACTTC
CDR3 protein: CAWSAGQGGEQYF

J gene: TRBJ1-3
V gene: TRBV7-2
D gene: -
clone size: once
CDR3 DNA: TGTGCCAGCAGGGGGACGGCTGGAAACACCATATATTTT
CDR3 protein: CASRGTAGNTIYF

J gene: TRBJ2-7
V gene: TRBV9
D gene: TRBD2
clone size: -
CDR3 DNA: TGTGCCAGCAGCGGCGATGGGCTAGCGGGTAGCTACGAGCAGTACTTC
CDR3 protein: CASSGDGLAGSYEQYF

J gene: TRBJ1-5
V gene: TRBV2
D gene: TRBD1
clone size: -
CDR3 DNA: TGTGCCAGCAGTGAGTCCTGGGGACAGACTAATAGCAATCAGCCCCAGCATTTT
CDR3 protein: CASSESWGQTNSNQPQHF

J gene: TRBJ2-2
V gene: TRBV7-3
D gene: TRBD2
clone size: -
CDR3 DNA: TGTGCCAGCAGCTCCAGACTAGCGGGAGTGTTGGACACCGGGGAGCTGTTTTTT
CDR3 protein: CASSSRLAGVLDTGELFF

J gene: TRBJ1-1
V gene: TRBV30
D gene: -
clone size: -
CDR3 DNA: TGTGCCTGGAGTGTACTGGGGGCGCATACTGAAGCTTTCTTT
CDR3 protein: CAWSVLGAHTEAFF

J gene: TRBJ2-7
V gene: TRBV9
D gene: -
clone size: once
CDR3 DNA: TGTGCCAGCAGCGTAGACGTCGGGAGCTACGAGCAGTACTTC
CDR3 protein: CASSVDVGSYEQYF

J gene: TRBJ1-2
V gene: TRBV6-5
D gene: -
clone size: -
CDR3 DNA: TGTGCCAGCAGTTACTTACAGGGCGGGGATGGCTACACCTTC
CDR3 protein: CASSYLQGGDGYTF

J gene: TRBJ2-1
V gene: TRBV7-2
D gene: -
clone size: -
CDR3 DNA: TGTGCCAGCATAGGTGGATCCTACAATGAGCAGTTCTTC
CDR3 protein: CASIGGSYNEQFF

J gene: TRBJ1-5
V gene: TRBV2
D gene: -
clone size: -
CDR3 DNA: TGTGCCAGCAGTGAGGCAGGGAATAGCAATCAGCCCCAGCATTTT
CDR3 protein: CASSEAGNSNQPQHF

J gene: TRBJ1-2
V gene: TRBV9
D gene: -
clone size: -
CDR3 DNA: TGTGCCAGCACCACCTTGGGGGCTGGGGACTATGGCTACACCTTC
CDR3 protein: CASTTLGAGDYGYTF

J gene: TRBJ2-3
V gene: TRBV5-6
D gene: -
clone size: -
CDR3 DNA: TGTGCCAGCAGCTTGCGGCAGGGTAGCCCAGATACGCAGTATTTT
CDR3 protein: CASSLRQGSPDTQYF

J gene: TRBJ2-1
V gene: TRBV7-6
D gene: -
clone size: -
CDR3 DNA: TGTGCCAGCAGCCCGTCACTTGGGGACTCCTACAATGAGCAGTTCTTC
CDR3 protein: CASSPSLGDSYNEQFF

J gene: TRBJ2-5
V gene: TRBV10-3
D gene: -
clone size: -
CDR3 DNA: TGTGCCATCTCGAGGGGGGGCGGGCAAGAGACCCAGTACTTC
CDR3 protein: CAISRGGGQETQYF

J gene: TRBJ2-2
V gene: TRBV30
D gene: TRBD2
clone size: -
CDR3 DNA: TGCGCCTGGACGGGACTAGCGGAGGACACCGGGGAGCTGTTTTTT
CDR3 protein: CAWTGLAEDTGELFF

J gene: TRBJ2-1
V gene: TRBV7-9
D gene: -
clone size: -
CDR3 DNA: TGTGCCAGCAGCTTAGTAGGGGATGGCGAGCAGTTCTTC
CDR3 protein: CASSLVGDGEQFF

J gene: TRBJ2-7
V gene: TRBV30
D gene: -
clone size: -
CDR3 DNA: TGTGCCTGGAGTGTGGGGGAGCAGTACTTC
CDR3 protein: CAWSVGEQYF

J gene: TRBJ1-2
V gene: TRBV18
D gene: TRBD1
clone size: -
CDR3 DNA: TGTGCCAGCTCACCCAACAGGGGGGCCTATGGCTACACCTTC
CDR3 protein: CASSPNRGAYGYTF

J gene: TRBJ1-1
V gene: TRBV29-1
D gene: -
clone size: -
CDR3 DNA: TGCAGCGTTGAGTTCGGGCAGGTTGAAGCTTTCTTT
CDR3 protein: CSVEFGQVEAFF

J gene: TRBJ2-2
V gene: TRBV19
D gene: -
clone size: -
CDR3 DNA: TGTGCCAGTAGTCCTCAGAGTTCCGGGGAGCTGTTTTTT
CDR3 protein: CASSPQSSGELFF

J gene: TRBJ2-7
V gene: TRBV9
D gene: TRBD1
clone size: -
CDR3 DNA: TGTGCCAGCAGCGTAGCCCCCGGGACAGGGGACGAGCAGTACTTC
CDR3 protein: CASSVAPGTGDEQYF

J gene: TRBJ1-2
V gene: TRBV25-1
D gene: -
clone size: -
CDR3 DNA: TGTGCCAGCAGTTCTACCGGGCCCCCTAACTATGGCTACACCTTC
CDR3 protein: CASSSTGPPNYGYTF

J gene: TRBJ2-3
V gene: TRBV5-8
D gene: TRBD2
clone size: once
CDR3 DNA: TGTGCCAGCAGCCCGGGGACTAGCGGGCTAAGCACAGATACGCAGTATTTT
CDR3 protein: CASSPGTSGLSTDTQYF

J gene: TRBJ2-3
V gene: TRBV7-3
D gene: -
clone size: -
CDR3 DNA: TGTGCCAGCAGCCTCTTCCGGGGGGATACGCAGTATTTT
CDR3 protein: CASSLFRGDTQYF

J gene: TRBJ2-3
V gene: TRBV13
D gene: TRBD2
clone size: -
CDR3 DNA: TGTGCCAGCAGCTTAGTGCTCGGCGGGGGGGGCACAGATACGCAGTATTTT
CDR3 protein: CASSLVLGGGGTDTQYF

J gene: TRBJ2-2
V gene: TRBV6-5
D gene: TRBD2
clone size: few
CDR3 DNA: TGTGCCAGCAGCAGAGGACTAGCGGGTACCGGGGAGCTGTTTTTT
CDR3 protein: CASSRGLAGTGELFF

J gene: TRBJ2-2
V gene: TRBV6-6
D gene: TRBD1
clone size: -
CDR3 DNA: TGTGCCAGCAGTTTACCGGGACAGGGGGCCACCGGGGAGCTGTTTTTT
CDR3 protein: CASSLPGQGATGELFF

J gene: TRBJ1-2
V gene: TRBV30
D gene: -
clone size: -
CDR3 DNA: TGTGCCTGGAGTGTATTAAGTGGGGGCTATGGCTACACCTTC
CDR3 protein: CAWSVLSGGYGYTF

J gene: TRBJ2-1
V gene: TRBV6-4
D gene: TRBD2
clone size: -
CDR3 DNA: TGTGCCAGCAGCCGGGGAGGGGTCAATGAGCAGTTCTTC
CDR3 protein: CASSRGGVNEQFF

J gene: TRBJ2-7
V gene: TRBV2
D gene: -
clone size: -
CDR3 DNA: TGTGCCAGCACCATGTCTGGGGGGACCCCCTACGAGCAGTACTTC
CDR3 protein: CASTMSGGTPYEQYF

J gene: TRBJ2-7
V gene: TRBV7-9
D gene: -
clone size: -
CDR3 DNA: TGTGCCAGCAGCTTGCAGGGGGGGTCCTACGAGCAGTACTTC
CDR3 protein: CASSLQGGSYEQYF

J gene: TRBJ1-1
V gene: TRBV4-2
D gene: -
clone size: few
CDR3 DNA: TGTGCCAGCAGCTCGGGCCCCGAAGGGTACACTGAAGCTTTCTTT
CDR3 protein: CASSSGPEGYTEAFF

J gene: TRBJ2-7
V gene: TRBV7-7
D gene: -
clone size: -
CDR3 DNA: TGTGCCAGCAGCTTAGACAGCGGGCCCTTTTACGAGCAGTACTTC
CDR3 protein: CASSLDSGPFYEQYF

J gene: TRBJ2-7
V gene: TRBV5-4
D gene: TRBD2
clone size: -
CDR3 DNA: TGTGCCAGCAGCCCGGGACTAGGGGAAATCTACGAGCAGTACTTC
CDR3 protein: CASSPGLGEIYEQYF

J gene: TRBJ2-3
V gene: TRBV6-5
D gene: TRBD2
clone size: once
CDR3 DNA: TGTGCCAGCAGTTACGGGGCGGGAGGGGCAGATACGCAGTATTTT
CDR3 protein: CASSYGAGGADTQYF

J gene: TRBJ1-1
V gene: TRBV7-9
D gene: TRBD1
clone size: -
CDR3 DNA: TGTGCCAGCAGCTGGGCCCCAGGGGGTAACACTGAAGCTTTCTTT
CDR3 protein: CASSWAPGGNTEAFF

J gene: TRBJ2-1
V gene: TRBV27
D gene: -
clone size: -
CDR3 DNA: TGTGCCAGCGGACCCTACAATGAGCAGTTCTTC
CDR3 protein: CASGPYNEQFF

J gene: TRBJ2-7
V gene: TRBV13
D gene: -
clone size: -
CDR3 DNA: TGTGCCAGCAGCCCGGAGTACGGGCGGTCCTACGAGCAGTACTTC
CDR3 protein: CASSPEYGRSYEQYF

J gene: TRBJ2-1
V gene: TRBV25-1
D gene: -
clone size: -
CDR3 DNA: TGTGCCAGCAGTGAATTTTGGGGCCCTCAGTCCTACAATGAGCAGTTCTTC
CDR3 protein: CASSEFWGPQSYNEQFF

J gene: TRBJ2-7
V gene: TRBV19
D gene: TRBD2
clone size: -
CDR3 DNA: TGTGCCACCCGAGGCGGGAGTCTCCACCTAGTCCCCCACGAGCAGTACTTC
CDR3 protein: CATRGGSLHLVPHEQYF

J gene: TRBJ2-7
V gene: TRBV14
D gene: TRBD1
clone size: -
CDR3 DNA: TGTGCCAGCAGCTCCGGGACAGGGTACGAGCAGTACTTC
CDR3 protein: CASSSGTGYEQYF

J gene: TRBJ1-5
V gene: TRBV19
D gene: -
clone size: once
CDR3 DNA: TGTGCCAGTAGTACGGACGCTTCTCAGCCCCAGCATTTT
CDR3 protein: CASSTDASQPQHF

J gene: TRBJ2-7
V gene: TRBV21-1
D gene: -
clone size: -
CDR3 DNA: TGTGCCAGCAGCGCTTCAGGGACAGGCGGCTCCTACGAGCAGTACTTC
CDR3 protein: CASSASGTGGSYEQYF